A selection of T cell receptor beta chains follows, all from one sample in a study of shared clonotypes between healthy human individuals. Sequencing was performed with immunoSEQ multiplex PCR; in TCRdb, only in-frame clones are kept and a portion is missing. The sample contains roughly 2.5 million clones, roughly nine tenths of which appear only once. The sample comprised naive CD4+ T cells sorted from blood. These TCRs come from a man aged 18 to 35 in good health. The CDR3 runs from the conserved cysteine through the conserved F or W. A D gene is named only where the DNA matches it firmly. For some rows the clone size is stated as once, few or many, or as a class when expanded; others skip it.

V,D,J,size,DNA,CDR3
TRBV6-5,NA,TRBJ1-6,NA,TGTGCCAGCAGTTCCGGGATGTATAATTCACCCCTCCACTTT,CASSSGMYNSPLHF
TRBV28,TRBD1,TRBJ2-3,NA,TGTGCCAGCAGTTCCGGGACAGGGCTTCAGAATACGCAGTATTTT,CASSSGTGLQNTQYF
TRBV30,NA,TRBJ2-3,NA,TGTGCCTGGAGTGTGGGCGGGATTCGCACAGATACGCAGTATTTT,CAWSVGGIRTDTQYF
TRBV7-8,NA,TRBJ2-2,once,TGTGCCAGCAGCATGGACAGAACCGGGGAGCTGTTTTTT,CASSMDRTGELFF
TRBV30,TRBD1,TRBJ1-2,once,TGTGCCTGGTCGGGGGGACAGGGCCGGGGCTACACCTTC,CAWSGGQGRGYTF
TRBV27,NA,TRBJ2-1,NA,TGTGCATCCATTACCGGGCAGAACTCTTTCAATGAGCAGTTCTTC,CASITGQNSFNEQFF
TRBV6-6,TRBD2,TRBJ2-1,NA,TGTGCCAGCAGTTACTTTGGACTAGCGGGAAGTGAGCAGTTCTTC,CASSYFGLAGSEQFF
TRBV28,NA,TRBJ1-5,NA,TGTGCCAGCAGGGCCGTGCTTAGCAATCAGCCCCAGCATTTT,CASRAVLSNQPQHF
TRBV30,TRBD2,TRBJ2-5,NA,TGTGCCGCTAGCGGGGGGACCCAAGAGACCCAGTACTTC,CAASGGTQETQYF
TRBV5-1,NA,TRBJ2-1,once,TGCGCCAGCAGCTTGGATGCGGGGTGGATAGATGAGCAGTTCTTC,CASSLDAGWIDEQFF
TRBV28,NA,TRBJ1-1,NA,TGTGCCAGCACCGATCTCCTGGAACTAGATGAAGCTTTCTTT,CASTDLLELDEAFF
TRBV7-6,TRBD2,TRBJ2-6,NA,TGTGCCAGCAGCCATCGACTAGCGGGGGGGCACAGCTCTGGGGCCAACGTCCTGACTTTC,CASSHRLAGGHSSGANVLTF
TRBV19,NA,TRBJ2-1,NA,TGTGCCAGTAGCCCACAGGGAGGGGAGCAGTTCTTC,CASSPQGGEQFF
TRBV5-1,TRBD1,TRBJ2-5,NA,TGCGCCAGCAGCCAGACGGGACAGGGGGCATCGGAGACCCAGTACTTC,CASSQTGQGASETQYF
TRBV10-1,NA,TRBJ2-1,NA,TGCGCCAGTCGGGCGAGCTCCTACAATGAGCAGTTCTTC,CASRASSYNEQFF
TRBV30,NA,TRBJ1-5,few,TGTGCCTGGAGTGCCACGGGACTGACTAATCAGCCCCAGCATTTT,CAWSATGLTNQPQHF
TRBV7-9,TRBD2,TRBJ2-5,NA,TGTGCCAGCAGCTTAGCGACGGCGGGGGGTAGGGAGACCCAGTACTTC,CASSLATAGGRETQYF
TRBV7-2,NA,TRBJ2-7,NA,TGTGCCAGCAGCGCCCGCGTGGCCTACGAGCAGTACTTC,CASSARVAYEQYF
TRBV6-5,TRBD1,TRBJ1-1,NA,TGTGCCAGCAGTTACCGGGGGACAGGCAACACTGAAGCTTTCTTT,CASSYRGTGNTEAFF
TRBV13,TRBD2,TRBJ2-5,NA,TGTGCCAGCAGCTCGCGGGAGACGACCCAGTACTTC,CASSSRETTQYF
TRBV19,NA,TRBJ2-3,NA,TGTGCCAGTAGTACATCGACAGTATCAACAGATACGCAGTATTTT,CASSTSTVSTDTQYF
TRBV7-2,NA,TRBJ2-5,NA,TGTGCCAGCCATCGAGGGAGGCAGGAGGAGACCCAGTACTTC,CASHRGRQEETQYF